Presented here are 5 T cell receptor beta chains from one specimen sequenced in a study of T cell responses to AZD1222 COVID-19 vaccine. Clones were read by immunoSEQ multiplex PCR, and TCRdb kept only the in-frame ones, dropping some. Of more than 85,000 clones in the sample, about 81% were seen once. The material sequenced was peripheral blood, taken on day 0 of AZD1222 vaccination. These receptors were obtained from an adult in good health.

CDR3 region: CASSLRDRFNNEQFF. DNA for the CDR3: TGTGCCAGCAGCTTAAGGGACAGATTTAACAATGAGCAGTTCTTC. The rearrangement links TRBV7-6 to TRBJ2-1; the match to TRBD1 covers 7 bases. The germline V gene has CDR1 SGHVS and CDR2 FNYEAQ. The CDR3 has 15 amino acids. V lost 2 bases, J lost 5 bases, and 6 bases stayed unmatched.

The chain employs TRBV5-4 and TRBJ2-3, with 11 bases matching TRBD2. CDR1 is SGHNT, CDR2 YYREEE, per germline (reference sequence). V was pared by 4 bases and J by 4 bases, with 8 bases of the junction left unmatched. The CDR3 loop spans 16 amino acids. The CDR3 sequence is CASSTLAGVNPDTQYF. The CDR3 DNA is TGTGCCAGCAGCACACTAGCGGGAGTTAACCCAGATACGCAGTATTTT.

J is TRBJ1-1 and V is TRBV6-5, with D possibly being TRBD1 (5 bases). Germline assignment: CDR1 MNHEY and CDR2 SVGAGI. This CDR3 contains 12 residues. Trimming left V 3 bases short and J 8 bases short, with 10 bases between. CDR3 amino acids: CASSYRQGEAFF. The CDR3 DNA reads TGTGCCAGCAGTTATAGGCAGGGCGAAGCTTTCTTT.

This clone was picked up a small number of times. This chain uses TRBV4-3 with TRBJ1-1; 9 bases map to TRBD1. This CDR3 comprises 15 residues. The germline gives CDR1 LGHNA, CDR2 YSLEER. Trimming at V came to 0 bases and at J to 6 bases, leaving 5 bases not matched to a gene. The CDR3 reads CASSQERTGAAEAFF. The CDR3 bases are TGCGCCAGCAGCCAAGAGCGGACAGGGGCTGCTGAAGCTTTCTTT.

The CDR3 is CASSYDRWTGDKQYF. In DNA form, the CDR3 reads TGTGCCAGCAGTTACGATAGATGGACAGGGGACAAGCAGTACTTC. V gene TRBV6-5 combines with J gene TRBJ2-7; 9 nucleotides match TRBD1. With 2 bases clipped from V and 8 bases from J, the junction kept 10 bases outside the gene matches. The CDR3 has 15 residues. Germline V gene lookup returns CDR1 MNHEY and CDR2 SVGAGI.